These 14 T cell receptor beta chains were sequenced from one sample in a study of tumor-infiltrating lymphocytes in primary liver carcinoma. Co-extraction of RNA and DNA was performed on about 20-32 mg of unsorted bulk tissue. The authors made TCR beta cDNA from about 500 ng total RNA with a constant-region primer. Three rounds of nested multiplex PCR with slightly modified ARM-PCR produced TCR beta libraries. TRBV1-TRBV30 forward primers paired with a C-beta reverse primer were used in the first two PCR rounds, which ran approximately 11 cycles each. In TCRdb, the multiplex PCR reads were re-called with MiXCR into one record per CDR3 protein. The repertoire holds about 120,000 distinct CDR3 sequences, with around 62% as singletons. What was sequenced was liver tumor tissue from sampling region 1. Sample subset: tumor region T1, superior pole. All receptors come from a woman aged 55-70 years with primary liver carcinoma and hepatitis B virus infection.

With respect to this clonotype: Relative to the germline gene, one junction end is altered; a read error may explain this. This rearrangement joins TRBV11-2 to TRBJ2-1; D may be TRBD1 or TRBD2 (5 bases each). Germline CDR1 reads SGHAT; CDR2 reads FQNNGV. The CDR3 totals 15 residues. The CDR3 is CACSLATGTNDEQFF. Here the CDR3 DNA reads TGTGCCTGCAGCTTAGCTACCGGGACCAACGATGAGCAGTTCTTC.

This clonotype was picked up one time. The rearrangement links TRBV5-1 to TRBJ2-1, with no clear D. Trimming took 4 bases from V and 4 from J, leaving 15 bases between them. Germline CDR1 reads SGHRS; CDR2 reads YFSETQ. The CDR3 consists of 15 residues. This CDR3 reads CASSLDCGVYNEQFF. The CDR3 DNA follows: TGCGCCAGCAGCCTTGATTGCGGCGTTTACAATGAGCAGTTCTTC.

J is TRBJ2-5 and V is TRBV5-1, with D unresolved. In germline, CDR1 is SGHRS, CDR2 YFSETQ. Trimming shortened V by 6 bases and J by 5 bases, and 17 bases separated the two germline ends. The CDR3 runs to 14 residues. CDR3 amino acids: CASTPDGRAETQYF. CDR3 DNA: TGCGCCAGCACCCCGGACGGACGAGCGGAGACCCAGTACTTC.

Details on this clonotype: A much larger clone differs from this one at a single base, so this may be a read error. Without the conserved terminal phenylalanine or tryptophan, this CDR3 likely stems from a read error. CDR3 DNA: TGTGCCAGCAGTTTAGACAGTCGGTACACTGAAGCTTTCTTA. Protein product: CASSLDSRYTEAFL. The chain joins TRBV12-3 or TRBV12-4 to TRBJ1-1; D is unclear. The ends were cut back, 1 base at V and 3 bases at J, with 9 bases in the middle. CDR3 length: 14 amino acids.

This clonotype has a count of ten or more. The chain recombines TRBV11-2 with TRBJ1-2; the match to TRBD1 covers 9 bases. The germline V gene encodes CDR1 SGHAT and CDR2 FQNNGV. The CDR3 is 17 residues long. The V segment lost 0 bases and the J segment 4 bases; nucleotides outside the gene matches: 9. The CDR3 region is CASSLDPGTGKIYGYTF. DNA of the CDR3: TGTGCCAGCAGCTTAGACCCCGGGACAGGGAAAATCTATGGCTACACCTTC.

Remarks on this clonotype: The conserved closing phenylalanine or tryptophan is absent in this CDR3, likely reflecting a read error. The chain combines TRBV11-3 with TRBJ2-7; 11 positions match TRBD1. The CDR3 extends over 15 amino acids. The V and J ends lost 7 bases and 3 bases, in that order; junction bases with no gene match: 8. Germline-derived CDR1 and CDR2 are SGHNT and YENEEA. The CDR3 nucleotides read TGTGCCAGCAACCCCGGGACAGGGGGAAACTACGAGCAGTACTTG. This codes for CASNPGTGGNYEQYL.

The rearrangement joins TRBV11-2 to TRBJ2-2, with TRBD2 matching over 8 bases. V was clipped by 1 base and J by 5 bases; unmatched bases: 12. Germline V lookup: CDR1 SGHAT, CDR2 FQNNGV. The CDR3 spans 18 residues. In DNA form, the CDR3 reads TGTGCCAGCAGCTTAGTTAGACTAGCGCAACATCCGACCGGGGAGCTGTTTTTT. Its translation: CASSLVRLAQHPTGELFF.

This clonotype was seen at least ten times. The chain employs TRBV28 and TRBJ1-6; TRBD1 aligns across 7 bases. Trimming took 5 bases from V and 7 from J; bases not matched to a gene: 5. The germline CDR1 and CDR2 sequences are MDHEN and SYDVKM. This CDR3 is built from 14 residues. The CDR3 region is CASSHGQENSPLHF. The CDR3 DNA follows: TGTGCCAGCAGTCATGGACAGGAGAATTCACCCCTCCACTTT.

As for this clonotype: A much larger clone is a single base away; this may be a read error. The rearrangement joins TRBV6-2 or TRBV6-3 to TRBJ2-1, with 9 bases aligning to TRBD1. The junction had 16 bases not matched to a gene; V was cut back by 9 bases and J by 7 bases. The CDR3 is 16 residues long. CDR1 MNHEY and CDR2 SVGEGT come from the germline V gene. DNA for the CDR3: TGTGCCAGGAGTCACATCGGACAGGGGTTATTGAATGAGCAGTTCTTC. Translation gives CARSHIGQGLLNEQFF.

This chain joins TRBV12-3 or TRBV12-4 and TRBJ2-6, with a weak D call TRBD2 (5 bases). The CDR3 length is 15 residues. V lost 4 bases, J lost 6 bases, and 13 bases lay in between. CDR3 bases: TGTGCCAGCAGTTGCGGTGGAGGAGTGGCCAACGTCCTGACTTTC. This codes for CASSCGGGVANVLTF.

Remarks on this clonotype: This likely comes from a read error, as the CDR3 has no conserved phenylalanine or tryptophan at its end. V is TRBV4-2 and J is TRBJ2-1; D unresolved. Germline V gene sequence: CDR1 LGHNA, CDR2 YNFKEQ. This CDR3 has 17 residues. Trimming shortened V by 0 bases and J by 2 bases, and 14 bases separated the two germline ends. CDR3: CASSQEGRCEAYNEQFS. The DNA for the CDR3 is TGTGCCAGCAGCCAAGAAGGGCGCTGCGAGGCCTACAATGAGCAGTTCTCC.

This chain links TRBV11-3 with TRBJ2-1, with 8 bases aligning to TRBD2. Per germline, CDR1 SGHNT and CDR2 YENEEA. This CDR3 has 15 residues. The V and J ends lost 5 bases and 8 bases, in that order; junction bases with no gene match: 11. The DNA for the CDR3 is TGTGCCAGCAGCCGCATTAGCGGGACTGGGCATGAGCAGTTCTTC. It codes for CASSRISGTGHEQFF.

As to this clonotype: This may be a read error, as it is one base from a much larger clone. This sequence joins TRBV12-3 or TRBV12-4 and TRBJ2-1; 10 bases agree with TRBD2. This CDR3 is built from 15 residues. V dropped 6 bases and J dropped 8; count of bases not matched to a gene: 10. This chain's CDR3 is CASSRGLAVGYEQFF. CDR3 nucleotides: TGTGCCAGCAGCCGTGGACTAGCGGTAGGATATGAGCAGTTCTTC.

The genes are TRBV11-2 and TRBJ2-5; D ambiguous. CDR1 is SGHAT and CDR2 is FQNNGV in the germline V gene. This CDR3 has 13 residues. V was trimmed by 10 bases and J by 6 bases, leaving 18 bases between them. The CDR3 region has the DNA TGTGCCAACAGTTCGAGTCCCGGGCAGACCCAGTACTTC. Translation gives CANSSSPGQTQYF.